This passage covers 21 T cell receptor beta chains from one sample sequenced in a study of blood T cell repertoires in COVID-19. Clones were read by immunoSEQ multiplex PCR, and TCRdb kept only the in-frame ones, dropping some. The sample includes some 250,000 clones, around 81% of them seen just once. Sequencing was performed on peripheral blood. The receptors here all came from a woman aged 55-70 years with active or convalescent COVID-19.

V is TRBV5-1 and J is TRBJ2-1; no reliable D call. Trimming took off 0 bases at V and 4 bases at J, with 14 bases between the two ends. Germline V lookup: CDR1 SGHRS, CDR2 YFSETQ. The CDR3 has 16 residues. The CDR3 DNA reads TGCGCCAGCAGCTTGGTTCTCGCGGCGGCTTACAATGAGCAGTTCTTC. This sequence encodes CASSLVLAAAYNEQFF. The complete variable domain, with remaining parts taken from reference TRBV5-1 and TRBJ2-1, reads KAGVTQTPRYLIKTRGQQVTLSCSPISGHRSVSWYQQTPGQGLQFLFEYFSETQRNKGNFPGRFSGRQFSNSRSEMNVSTLELGDSALYLCASSLVLAAAYNEQFFGPGTRLTVL.

V and J are TRBV9 and TRBJ1-1; possible D gene TRBD1, 6 bases. The length of the CDR3 is 16 residues. The germline V and J ends were trimmed by 2 bases and 3 bases, with 17 bases remaining between them. Germline loops: CDR1 SGDLS, CDR2 YYNGEE. Here the CDR3 reads CASSVGAGVIDTEAFF. CDR3 nucleotide sequence: TGTGCCAGCAGCGTTGGGGCAGGGGTTATAGACACTGAAGCTTTCTTT. The variable domain in full, with the rest retrieved from reference TRBV9 and TRBJ1-1, is DSGVTQTPKHLITATGQRVTLRCSPRSGDLSVYWYQQSLDQGLQFLIQYYNGEERAKGNILERFSAQQFPDLHSELNLSSLELGDSALYFCASSVGAGVIDTEAFFGQGTRLTVV.

In its sample, this clone was seen a few times. The V call is TRBV6-5, the J call TRBJ1-1; 7 bases are a match to TRBD1. There are 14 residues in the CDR3. Germline CDR1 MNHEY, CDR2 SVGAGI. Trimming cost V 5 bases and J 5 bases; bases outside gene matches: 8. CDR3 amino acids: CASSRQGTGTEAFF. The CDR3 region has the DNA TGTGCCAGCAGTCGACAGGGCACTGGGACTGAAGCTTTCTTT.

As concerns this clone: A junction end diverges from the germline sequence, so it may reflect a read error. V usage is TRBV7-7 and J usage is TRBJ2-2, with D maybe TRBD1 (6 bases). Germline CDR1 reads SSHAT; CDR2 reads FNYEAQ (reference sequence). This CDR3 contains 16 residues. CDR3 amino acids: CASSLNEGVRTGELFF. The CDR3 coding sequence is TGTGCTAGCAGCTTAAATGAGGGGGTGCGCACCGGGGAGCTGTTTTTT.

V usage is TRBV15 and J usage is TRBJ1-5, with 7 bases fitting TRBD1. V dropped 1 base and J dropped 6; count of bases not matched to a gene: 9. The CDR3 has 16 amino acids. Germline-derived CDR1 and CDR2 are LNHNV and YYDKDF (reference sequence). CDR3: CATSRVPGQRAQPQHF. In nucleotides, the CDR3 is TGTGCCACCAGCAGAGTCCCGGGACAGAGGGCTCAGCCCCAGCATTTT.

The rearrangement uses TRBV29-1 and TRBJ1-4; 11 nucleotides agree with TRBD1. CDR1 is SQVTM, CDR2 ANQGSEA, per germline. The CDR3 loop spans 13 amino acids. V was pared by 5 bases and J by 8 bases, with 4 bases of the junction left unmatched. CDR3 in amino acids: CSVSGTGGEKLFF. The DNA for the CDR3 is TGCAGCGTTTCCGGGACAGGGGGAGAAAAACTGTTTTTT.

This clone was seen a single time. The rearrangement links TRBV18 to TRBJ1-3; D might be TRBD1 (5 bases). The CDR3 runs 16 residues. Germline assignment: CDR1 KGHSH and CDR2 LQKENI. Trimming removed 3 bases at V and 0 bases at J, with 12 bases between. CDR3 coding DNA: TGTGCCAGCTCACCGGCGGGACTGCTCTCTGGAAACACCATATATTTT. Its translation is CASSPAGLLSGNTIYF.

The CDR3 loop is CSARVGSQAFF. The CDR3 nucleotides read TGCAGTGCTAGAGTGGGCAGTCAAGCTTTCTTT. The chain combines TRBV20-1 with TRBJ1-1; the D is unclear. This CDR3 region has 11 residues. V was cut by 1 base and J by 9 bases, with 9 bases left in between. Germline V gene sequence: CDR1 DFQATT, CDR2 SNEGSKA (reference sequence).

This chain uses TRBV5-1 with TRBJ2-7; TRBD1 agrees at 7 bases. This CDR3 is 14 amino acids long. The ends lost 0 bases at V and 4 bases at J; junction bases unmatched: 4. The germline gives CDR1 SGHRS, CDR2 YFSETQ. DNA for the CDR3: TGCGCCAGCAGCTTGGCGGACAGGATTTACGAGCAGTACTTC. Protein product: CASSLADRIYEQYF.

The chain uses TRBV25-1 and TRBJ1-1, with 7 bases aligning to TRBD1. V lost 7 bases and J lost 1; bases outside the gene matches: 6. Germline loops: CDR1 MGHDK, CDR2 SYGVNS. The CDR3 totals 14 residues. The CDR3 loop is CASNPTGKNTEAFF. The CDR3 DNA reads TGTGCCAGCAATCCGACAGGGAAGAACACTGAAGCTTTCTTT.

This clone has only a few counts. V usage is TRBV19 and J usage is TRBJ1-1, with D tentatively TRBD1 (6 bases). CDR3 size: 13 residues. Germline-derived CDR1 and CDR2 are LNHDA and SQIVND (reference sequence). V lost 5 bases, J lost 7 bases, and 14 bases lay in between. As DNA, the CDR3 is TGTGCCAGTAGTTTTTCAGGGGCCGATGAAGCTTTCTTT. Its protein product is CASSFSGADEAFF.

The rearrangement joins TRBV11-1 to TRBJ2-4, with D possibly TRBD2 on 5 matching bases. Between the trimmed V and J ends, which lost 1 base and 5 bases, there was a span of 15 bases. Germline V gene sequence: CDR1 SGHAT, CDR2 FQDESV (reference sequence). This CDR3 contains 16 residues. The CDR3 reads CASSLGPSYIENIQYF. The CDR3 DNA sequence: TGTGCCAGCAGCTTAGGTCCTAGCTATATCGAAAACATTCAGTACTTC.

V gene TRBV2 combines with J gene TRBJ1-2; D unresolved. V shed 8 bases and J shed 6 bases, with 16 bases lying between them. CDR1 and CDR2 from the germline V gene are SNHLY and FYNNEI. The CDR3 covers 13 residues. This chain's CDR3 is CASAWSPSDGYTF. CDR3 DNA sequence: TGTGCCAGCGCGTGGTCCCCCTCGGATGGCTACACCTTC.

The chain is built from TRBV4-3 and TRBJ2-3; 10 bases line up with TRBD2. Germline values: CDR1 LGHNA, CDR2 YSLEER. Germline trimming cut 0 bases from V and 5 bases from J; bases unmatched to any gene: 5. This CDR3 region has 16 residues. CDR3 amino acids: CASSQETSGVGDTQYF. The CDR3 DNA is TGCGCCAGCAGCCAAGAAACTAGCGGGGTCGGAGATACGCAGTATTTT.

The chain recombines TRBV7-2 with TRBJ2-7, with D possibly being TRBD1 (5 bases). Germline loops: CDR1 SGHTA, CDR2 FQGNSA. The V and J ends lost 2 bases and 6 bases respectively, with 17 bases between them. CDR3 length equals 15 residues. CDR3 nucleotide sequence: TGTGCCAGCAGCTTAATCGGAAGGGGTAAAGGCGAGCAGTACTTC. Translated: CASSLIGRGKGEQYF.

The rearrangement uses TRBV19 and TRBJ1-2; 7 bases line up with TRBD1. Germline V gene lookup returns CDR1 LNHDA and CDR2 SQIVND (reference sequence). V lost 7 bases, J lost 2 bases, and 7 bases stayed unmatched. The CDR3 consists of 14 residues. The CDR3 DNA reads TGTGCCAGTACCGCCCAACAGGGGAACTATGGCTACACCTTC. Translating it yields CASTAQQGNYGYTF.

This clone was detected only a few times. V is TRBV9 and J is TRBJ1-1; 7 bases align to TRBD1. The CDR3 has 16 amino acids. The V gene's germline CDR1 is SGDLS and CDR2 YYNGEE. V trimming: 3 bases; J trimming: 4 bases; junction bases outside the gene matches: 12. This CDR3 reads CASSAGTDDVGTEAFF. For the CDR3, the DNA is TGTGCCAGCAGCGCCGGGACAGACGACGTGGGCACTGAAGCTTTCTTT.

The table lists this clone with a few counts. The chain joins TRBV27 to TRBJ2-7; 7 bases agree with TRBD1. V lost 2 bases and J lost 1; bases outside the gene matches: 2. The germline V gene has CDR1 MNHEY and CDR2 SMNVEV (reference sequence). This CDR3 comprises 14 residues. This CDR3 is CASSLKGASYEQYF. CDR3 nucleotides: TGTGCCAGCAGTTTAAAGGGGGCATCCTACGAGCAGTACTTC.

This chain uses TRBV7-9 with TRBJ2-5; TRBD2 might be the D (6 bases). The length of the CDR3 is 14 residues. V was pared by 2 bases and J by 4 bases, with 11 bases between. Germline V lookup: CDR1 SEHNR, CDR2 FQNEAQ (reference sequence). The CDR3 coding sequence is TGTGCCAGCAGCTTAACCGGGACTCTAGAGACCCAGTACTTC. It yields the protein CASSLTGTLETQYF.

The sample holds a few counts of this clone. V is TRBV7-3 and J is TRBJ2-1, with a weak D call TRBD1 (8 bases). V lost 5 bases and J lost 8, with 13 bases in between. This CDR3 has 13 amino acids. Germline V gives CDR1 SGHTA, CDR2 FQGTGA. The CDR3 nucleotides read TGTGCCAGCAGCCATACAGGGGGGGATGAGCAGTTCTTC. It yields the protein CASSHTGGDEQFF.

The chain employs TRBV5-1 and TRBJ1-4; no firm D call. V was clipped by 4 bases and J by 7 bases, with 14 bases between them. This CDR3 spans 14 amino acids. The germline V gene encodes CDR1 SGHRS and CDR2 YFSETQ. The DNA for the CDR3 is TGCGCCAGCAGCCGGGAGCGGTTGGGTGAAAAACTGTTTTTT. As protein: CASSRERLGEKLFF.